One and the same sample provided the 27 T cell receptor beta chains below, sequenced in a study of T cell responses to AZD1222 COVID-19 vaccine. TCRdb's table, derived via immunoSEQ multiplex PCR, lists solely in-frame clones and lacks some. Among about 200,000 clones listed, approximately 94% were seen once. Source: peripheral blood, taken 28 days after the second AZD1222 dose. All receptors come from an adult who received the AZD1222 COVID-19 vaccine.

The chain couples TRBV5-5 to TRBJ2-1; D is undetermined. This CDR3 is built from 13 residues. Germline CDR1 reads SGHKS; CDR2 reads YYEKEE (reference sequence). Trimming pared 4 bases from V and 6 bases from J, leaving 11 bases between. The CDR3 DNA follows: TGTGCCAGCAGCATTCAGGCGGCCAATGAGCAGTTCTTC. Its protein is CASSIQAANEQFF.

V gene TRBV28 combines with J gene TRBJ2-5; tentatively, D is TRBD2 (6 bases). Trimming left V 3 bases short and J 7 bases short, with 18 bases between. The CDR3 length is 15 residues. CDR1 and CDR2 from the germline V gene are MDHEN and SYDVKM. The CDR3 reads CASSFAVAGGGTQYF. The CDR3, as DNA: TGTGCCAGCAGTTTCGCGGTAGCCGGGGGAGGGACCCAGTACTTC.

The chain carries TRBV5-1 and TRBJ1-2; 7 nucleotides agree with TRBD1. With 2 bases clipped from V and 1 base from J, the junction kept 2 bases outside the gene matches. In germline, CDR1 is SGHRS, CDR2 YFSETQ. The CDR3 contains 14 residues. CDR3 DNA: TGCGCCAGCAGCTTACAGGGGCATAACTATGGCTACACCTTC. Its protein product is CASSLQGHNYGYTF.

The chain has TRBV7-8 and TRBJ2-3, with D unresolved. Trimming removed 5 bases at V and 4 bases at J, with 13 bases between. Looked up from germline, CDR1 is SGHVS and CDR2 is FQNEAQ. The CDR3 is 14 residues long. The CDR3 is CASSVKTAPDTQYF. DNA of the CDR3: TGTGCCAGCAGCGTAAAGACTGCACCAGATACGCAGTATTTT.

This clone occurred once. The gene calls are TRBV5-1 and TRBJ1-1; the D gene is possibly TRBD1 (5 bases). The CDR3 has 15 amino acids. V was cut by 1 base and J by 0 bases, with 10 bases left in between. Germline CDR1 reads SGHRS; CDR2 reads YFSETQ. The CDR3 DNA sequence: TGCGCCAGCAGCTTGACCGGGACGGTGAACACTGAAGCTTTCTTT. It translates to CASSLTGTVNTEAFF.

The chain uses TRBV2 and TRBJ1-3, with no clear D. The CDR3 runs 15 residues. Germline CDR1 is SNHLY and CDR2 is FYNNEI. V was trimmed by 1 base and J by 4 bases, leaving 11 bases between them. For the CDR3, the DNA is TGTGCCAGCAGTGAAGGGGCGAGGAACGGAAACACCATATATTTT. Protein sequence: CASSEGARNGNTIYF.

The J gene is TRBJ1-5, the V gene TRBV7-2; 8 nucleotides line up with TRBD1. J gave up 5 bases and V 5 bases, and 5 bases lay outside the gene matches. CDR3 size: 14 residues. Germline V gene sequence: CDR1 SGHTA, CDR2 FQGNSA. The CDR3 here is CASSPQTGDQPQHF. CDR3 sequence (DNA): TGTGCCAGCAGCCCCCAGACAGGGGATCAGCCCCAGCATTTT.

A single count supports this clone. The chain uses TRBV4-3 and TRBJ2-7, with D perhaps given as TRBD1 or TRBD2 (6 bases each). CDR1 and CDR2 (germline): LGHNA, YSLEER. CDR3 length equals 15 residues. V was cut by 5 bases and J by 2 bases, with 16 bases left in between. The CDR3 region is CASSDFGGGTYEQYF. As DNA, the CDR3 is TGCGCCAGCAGCGACTTTGGAGGGGGGACCTACGAGCAGTACTTC.

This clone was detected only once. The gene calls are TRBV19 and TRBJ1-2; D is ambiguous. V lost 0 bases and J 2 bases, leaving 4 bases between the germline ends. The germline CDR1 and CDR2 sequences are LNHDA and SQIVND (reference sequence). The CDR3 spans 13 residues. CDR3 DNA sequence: TGTGCCAGTAGTATAGAGGAAAACTATGGCTACACCTTC. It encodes CASSIEENYGYTF. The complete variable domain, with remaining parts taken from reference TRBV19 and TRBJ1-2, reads DGGITQSPKYLFRKEGQNVTLSCEQNLNHDAMYWYRQDPGQGLRLIYYSQIVNDFQKGDIAEGYSVSREKKESFPLTVTSAQKNPTAFYLCASSIEENYGYTFGSGTRLTVV.

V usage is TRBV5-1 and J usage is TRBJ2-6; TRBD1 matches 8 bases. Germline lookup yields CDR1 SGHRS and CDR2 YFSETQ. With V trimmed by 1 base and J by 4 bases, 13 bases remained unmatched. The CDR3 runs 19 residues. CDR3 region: CASSLSRQGQGWGANVLTF. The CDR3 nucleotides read TGCGCCAGCAGCTTGTCCCGACAGGGGCAGGGTTGGGGGGCCAACGTCCTGACTTTC.

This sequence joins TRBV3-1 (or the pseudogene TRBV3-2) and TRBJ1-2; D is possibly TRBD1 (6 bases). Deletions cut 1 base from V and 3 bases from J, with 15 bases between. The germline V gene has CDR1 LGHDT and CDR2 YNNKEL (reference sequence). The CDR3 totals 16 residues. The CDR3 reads CASSQVEGGIDYGYTF. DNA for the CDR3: TGTGCCAGCAGCCAAGTTGAGGGGGGCATAGACTATGGCTACACCTTC.

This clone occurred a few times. The DNA of the CDR3 is TGTGCCAGCAGCCCCACAGCGCAGGGGCGCTCCTATAATTCACCCCTCCACTTT. Amino acid sequence: CASSPTAQGRSYNSPLHF. V and J are TRBV7-2 and TRBJ1-6; maybe TRBD1 (6 bases). This CDR3 is 18 amino acids long. Germline assignment: CDR1 SGHTA and CDR2 FQGNSA. V lost 5 bases and J lost 0, with 17 bases in between.

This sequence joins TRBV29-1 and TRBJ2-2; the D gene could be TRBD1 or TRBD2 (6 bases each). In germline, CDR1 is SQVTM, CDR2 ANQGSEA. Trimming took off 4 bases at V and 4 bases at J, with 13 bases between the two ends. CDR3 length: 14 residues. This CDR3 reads CSVGVQGGTGELFF. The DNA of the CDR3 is TGCAGCGTTGGGGTACAGGGAGGCACCGGGGAGCTGTTTTTT.

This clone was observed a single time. The CDR3 region is CASSYRWAQYF. The DNA of the CDR3 is TGTGCCAGCAGTTACAGGTGGGCTCAGTATTTT. The chain employs TRBV6-5 and TRBJ2-3; D remains ambiguous. The V end lost 2 bases, the J end lost 12 bases, and 9 bases lay between the germline ends. This CDR3 contains 11 residues. Germline V gene sequence: CDR1 MNHEY, CDR2 SVGAGI.

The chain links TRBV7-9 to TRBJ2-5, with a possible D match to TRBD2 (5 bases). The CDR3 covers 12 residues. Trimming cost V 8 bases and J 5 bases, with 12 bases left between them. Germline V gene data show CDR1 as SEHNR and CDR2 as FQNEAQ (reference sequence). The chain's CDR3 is CASVRARETQYF. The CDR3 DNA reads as TGTGCCAGCGTGCGGGCGCGGGAGACCCAGTACTTC.

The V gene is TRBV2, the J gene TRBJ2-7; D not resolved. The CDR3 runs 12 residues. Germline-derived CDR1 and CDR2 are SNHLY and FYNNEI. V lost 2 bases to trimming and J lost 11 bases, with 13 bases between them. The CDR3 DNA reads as TGTGCCAGCAGTGAAATGGGGTTACGGGAGTACTTC. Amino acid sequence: CASSEMGLREYF. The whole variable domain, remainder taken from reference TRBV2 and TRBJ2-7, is EPEVTQTPSHQVTQMGQEVILRCVPISNHLYFYWYRQILGQKVEFLVSFYNNEISEKSEIFDDQFSVERPDGSNFTLKIRSTKLEDSAMYFCASSEMGLREYFGPGTRLTVT.

This chain's CDR3 is CASTHRGGRDRETQYF. The CDR3 DNA reads TGTGCCAGCACTCATCGAGGCGGCAGGGACCGAGAGACCCAGTACTTC. This chain connects TRBV3-1 (or the pseudogene TRBV3-2) to TRBJ2-5; D may correspond to TRBD1 or TRBD2 (5 bases each). The V end was cut by 7 bases, the J end by 4 bases, with 22 bases between. CDR3 length: 16 amino acids. CDR1 and CDR2 from the germline V gene are LGHDT and YNNKEL (reference sequence).

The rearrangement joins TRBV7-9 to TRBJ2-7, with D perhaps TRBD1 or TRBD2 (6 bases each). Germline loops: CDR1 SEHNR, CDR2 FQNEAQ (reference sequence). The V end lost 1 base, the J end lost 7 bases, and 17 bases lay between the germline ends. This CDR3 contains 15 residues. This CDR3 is CASSLEGGRDREQYF. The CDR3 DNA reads TGTGCCAGCAGCTTAGAAGGGGGGCGCGATCGGGAGCAGTACTTC. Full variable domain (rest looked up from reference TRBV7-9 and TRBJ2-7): DTGVSQNPRHKITKRGQNVTFRCDPISEHNRLYWYRQTLGQGPEFLTYFQNEAQLEKSRLLSDRFSAERPKGSFSTLEIQRTEQGDSAMYLCASSLEGGRDREQYFGPGTRLTVT.

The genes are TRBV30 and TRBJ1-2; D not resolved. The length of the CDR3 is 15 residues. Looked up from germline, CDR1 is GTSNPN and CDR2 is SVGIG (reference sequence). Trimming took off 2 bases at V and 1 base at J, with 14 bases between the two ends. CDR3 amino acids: CAWSPDGTSNYGYTF. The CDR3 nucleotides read TGTGCCTGGAGTCCGGACGGAACAAGTAACTATGGCTACACCTTC.

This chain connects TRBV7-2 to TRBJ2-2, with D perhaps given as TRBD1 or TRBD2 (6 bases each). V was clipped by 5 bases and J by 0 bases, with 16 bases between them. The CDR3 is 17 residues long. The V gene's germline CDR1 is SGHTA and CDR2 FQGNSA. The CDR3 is CASSPPGATANTGELFF. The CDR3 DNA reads TGTGCCAGCAGCCCCCCGGGGGCCACCGCGAACACCGGGGAGCTGTTTTTT.

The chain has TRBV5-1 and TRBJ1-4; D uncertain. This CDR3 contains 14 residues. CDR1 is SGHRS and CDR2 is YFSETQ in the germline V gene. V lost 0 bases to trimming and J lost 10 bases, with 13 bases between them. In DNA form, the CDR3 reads TGCGCCAGCAGCTTGGAGGCAGGTTTCGGAAAACTGTTTTTT. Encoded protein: CASSLEAGFGKLFF.

The CDR3 DNA follows: TGCGCCAGCAGCTCCTGGGGGGACGGTCAGCCCCAGCATTTT. As protein: CASSSWGDGQPQHF. V is TRBV5-1 and J is TRBJ1-5; D might be TRBD1 (5 bases). V was clipped by 3 bases and J by 6 bases, with 13 bases between them. CDR1 is SGHRS and CDR2 is YFSETQ in the germline V gene. The CDR3 is 14 amino acids.

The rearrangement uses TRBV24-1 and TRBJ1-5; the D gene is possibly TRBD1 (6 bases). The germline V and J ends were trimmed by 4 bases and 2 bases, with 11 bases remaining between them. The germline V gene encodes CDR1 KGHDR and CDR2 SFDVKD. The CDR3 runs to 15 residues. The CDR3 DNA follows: TGTGCCACCAGTGACACGAGACAGGGCAATCAGCCCCAGCATTTT. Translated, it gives CATSDTRQGNQPQHF.

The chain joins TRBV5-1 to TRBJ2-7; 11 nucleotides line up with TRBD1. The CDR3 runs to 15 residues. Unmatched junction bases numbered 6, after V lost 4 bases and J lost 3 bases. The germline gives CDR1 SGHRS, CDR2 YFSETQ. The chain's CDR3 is CASSEPGTGGYEQYF. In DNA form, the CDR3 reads TGCGCCAGCAGCGAACCCGGGACAGGGGGCTACGAGCAGTACTTC.

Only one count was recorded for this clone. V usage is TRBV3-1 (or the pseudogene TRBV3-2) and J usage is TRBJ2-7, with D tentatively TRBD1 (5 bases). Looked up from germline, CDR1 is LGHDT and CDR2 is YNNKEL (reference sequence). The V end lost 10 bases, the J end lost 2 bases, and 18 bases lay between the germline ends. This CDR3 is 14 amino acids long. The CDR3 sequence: CATSRQSSTYEQYF. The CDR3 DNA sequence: TGTGCCACCTCCAGACAGAGCTCAACCTACGAGCAGTACTTC.

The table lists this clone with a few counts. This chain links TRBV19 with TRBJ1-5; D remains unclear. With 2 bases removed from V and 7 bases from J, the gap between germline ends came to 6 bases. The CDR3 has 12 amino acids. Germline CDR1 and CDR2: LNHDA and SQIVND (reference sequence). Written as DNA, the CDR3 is TGTGCCAGTAGTATAATCGGCCAGCCCCAGCATTTT. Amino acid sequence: CASSIIGQPQHF.

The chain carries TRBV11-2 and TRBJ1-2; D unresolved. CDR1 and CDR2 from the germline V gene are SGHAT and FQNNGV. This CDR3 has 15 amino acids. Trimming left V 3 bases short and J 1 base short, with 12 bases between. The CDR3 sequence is CASSLGGPYNYGYTF. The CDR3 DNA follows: TGTGCCAGCAGCTTGGGAGGGCCTTATAACTATGGCTACACCTTC.